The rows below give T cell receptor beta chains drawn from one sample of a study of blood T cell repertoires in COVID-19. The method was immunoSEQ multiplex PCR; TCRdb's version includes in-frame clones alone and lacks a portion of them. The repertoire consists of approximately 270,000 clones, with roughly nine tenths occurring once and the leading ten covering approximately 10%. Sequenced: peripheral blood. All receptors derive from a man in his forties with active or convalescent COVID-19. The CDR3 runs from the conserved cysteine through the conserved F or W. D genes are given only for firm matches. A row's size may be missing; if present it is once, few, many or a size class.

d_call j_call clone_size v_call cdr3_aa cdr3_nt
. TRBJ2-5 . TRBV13 CASSHIAIEETQYF TGTGCCAGCAGCCATATAGCGATAGAAGAGACCCAGTACTTC
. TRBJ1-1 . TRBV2 CASEGETGPRSLNTEAFF TGTGCCAGCGAGGGGGAGACAGGCCCCCGATCCCTGAACACTGAAGCTTTCTTT
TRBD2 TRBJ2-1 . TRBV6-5 CASSSRLAGESEQFF TGTGCCAGCAGTTCCCGGCTAGCGGGAGAGAGTGAGCAGTTCTTC
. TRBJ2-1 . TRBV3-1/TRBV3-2 CASSQTQGKSNEQFF TGTGCCAGCAGCCAAACCCAGGGGAAGTCCAATGAGCAGTTCTTC
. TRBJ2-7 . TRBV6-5 CASSLYEQYF TGTGCCAGCAGTTTATACGAGCAGTACTTC
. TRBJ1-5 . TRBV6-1 CASSGRGAGVLDQPQHF TGTGCCAGCAGTGGGAGAGGGGCAGGGGTTCTGGATCAGCCCCAGCATTTT
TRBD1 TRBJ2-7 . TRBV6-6 CASSPGDREGGEQYF TGTGCCAGCAGTCCTGGGGACAGGGAAGGGGGCGAGCAGTACTTC
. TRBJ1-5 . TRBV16 CASSRDSFGQPQHF TGTGCCAGCAGCCGAGACAGCTTCGGCCAGCCCCAGCATTTT
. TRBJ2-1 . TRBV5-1 CASSLGELYNEQFF TGCGCCAGCAGCCTCGGGGAACTCTACAATGAGCAGTTCTTC
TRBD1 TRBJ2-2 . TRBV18 CASTPGTGGENTGELFF TGTGCCAGCACCCCCGGGACAGGGGGTGAGAACACCGGGGAGCTGTTTTTT
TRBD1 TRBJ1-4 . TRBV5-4 CASSRQGTNEKLFF TGTGCCAGCAGCCGACAGGGCACTAATGAAAAACTGTTTTTT
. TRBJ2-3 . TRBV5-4 CASSSGGGSDTQYF TGTGCCAGCAGCTCAGGAGGGGGCTCAGATACGCAGTATTTT
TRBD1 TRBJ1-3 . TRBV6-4 CASSDSGDRGFSGNTIYF TGTGCCAGCAGTGACTCGGGGGACAGGGGGTTCTCTGGAAACACCATATATTTT
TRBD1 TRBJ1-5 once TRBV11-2 CASSPGTGDQPQHF TGTGCCAGCAGCCCCGGGACAGGTGATCAGCCCCAGCATTTT
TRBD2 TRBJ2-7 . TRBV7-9 CASSQMTPTSGDSYEQYF TGTGCCAGCAGCCAAATGACCCCGACTAGCGGGGACTCCTACGAGCAGTACTTC
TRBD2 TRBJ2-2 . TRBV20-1 CSASSRGGTGELFF TGCAGTGCTAGTAGTAGGGGAGGGACCGGGGAGCTGTTTTTT
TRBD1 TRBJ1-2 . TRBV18 CASSPVMGQANYGYTF TGTGCCAGCTCACCCGTAATGGGACAGGCCAACTATGGCTACACCTTC
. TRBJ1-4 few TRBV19 CASSIGAQGNEKLFF TGTGCCAGTAGTATAGGTGCGCAGGGGAATGAAAAACTGTTTTTT
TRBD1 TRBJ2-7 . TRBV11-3 CASSLDGQGVSVEQYF TGTGCCAGCAGCTTAGATGGACAGGGGGTATCCGTCGAGCAGTACTTC
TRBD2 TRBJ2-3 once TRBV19 CASSSNRAGTTDTQYF TGTGCCAGTAGTTCCAACCGAGCGGGGACCACAGATACGCAGTATTTT
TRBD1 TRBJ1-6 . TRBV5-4 CASSLQGINNSPLHF TGTGCCAGCAGCTTACAGGGGATCAATAATTCACCCCTCCACTTT
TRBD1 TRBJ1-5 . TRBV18 CASSPTGGGQPQHF TGTGCCAGCTCACCCACAGGGGGTGGTCAGCCCCAGCATTTT
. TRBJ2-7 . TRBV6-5 CASSSELTYEQYF TGTGCCAGCAGTTCCGAGCTGACCTACGAGCAGTACTTC
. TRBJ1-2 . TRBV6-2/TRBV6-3 CASSYEFRNYGYTF TGTGCCAGCAGTTACGAGTTTCGCAATTATGGCTACACCTTC
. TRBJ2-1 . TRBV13 CASSLAENEQFF TGTGCCAGCAGCTTAGCGGAGAATGAGCAGTTCTTC
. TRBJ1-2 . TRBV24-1 CATSSDTTLYGYTF TGTGCCACCAGTTCGGACACCACCCTCTATGGCTACACCTTC
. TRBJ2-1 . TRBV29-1 CSVGGNEQFF TGCAGCGTAGGAGGGAATGAGCAGTTCTTC
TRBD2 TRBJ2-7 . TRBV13 CASSPGLAGGKYEQYF TGTGCCAGCAGCCCGGGACTAGCGGGAGGAAAGTACGAGCAGTACTTC
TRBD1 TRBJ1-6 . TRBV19 CASGGYDRGNSPLHF TGTGCCAGTGGCGGCTACGACAGGGGGAATTCACCCCTCCACTTT
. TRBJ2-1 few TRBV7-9 CASSLIADSNEQFF TGTGCCAGCAGCTTAATAGCGGACTCCAATGAGCAGTTCTTC
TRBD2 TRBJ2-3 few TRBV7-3 CASSWGLAGEVDTQYF TGTGCCAGCAGCTGGGGACTAGCGGGAGAGGTAGATACGCAGTATTTT
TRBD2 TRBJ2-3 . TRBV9 CASSAAGGSTDTQYF TGTGCCAGCAGCGCTGCGGGAGGGAGCACAGATACGCAGTATTTT
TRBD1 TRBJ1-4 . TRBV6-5 CASNYRGRDEKLFF TGTGCCAGCAACTACAGGGGCCGCGATGAAAAACTGTTTTTT
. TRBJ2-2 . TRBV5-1 CASSYQGRELFF TGCGCCAGCAGCTACCAGGGGCGGGAGCTGTTTTTT
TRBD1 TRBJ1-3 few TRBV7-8 CASSFDRGLGNTIYF TGTGCCAGCAGCTTTGACAGGGGGCTTGGAAACACCATATATTTT
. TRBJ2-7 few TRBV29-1 CSVRGGSGTNTYEQYF TGCAGCGTGCGAGGGGGATCCGGGACAAATACCTACGAGCAGTACTTC
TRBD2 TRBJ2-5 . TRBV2 CASSRLAGPQAQYF TGTGCCAGCAGTAGACTAGCGGGACCCCAGGCCCAGTACTTC
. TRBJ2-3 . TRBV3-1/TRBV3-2 CASEVAGTDTQYF TGTGCCAGCGAGGTGGCTGGCACAGATACGCAGTATTTT
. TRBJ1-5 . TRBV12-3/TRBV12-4 CASTYSRNQPQHF TGTGCCAGCACCTACTCCCGGAATCAGCCCCAGCATTTT
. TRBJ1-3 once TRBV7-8 CATLGGFGNTIYF TGTGCCACCCTAGGGGGTTTTGGAAACACCATATATTTT